The 13 T cell receptor beta chains below were found in one sample sequenced in a study of T-cell memory formation after mild COVID-19. TCRdb recomputed calls from the 5' RACE reads with MiXCR, one row per CDR3 protein. This repertoire shows tens of thousands of distinct CDR3 sequences, roughly 11% found once; its top ten account for 29%. Sequencing used PBMCs or a T cell subset sorted from them (not recorded which). The receptors come from a man aged 18 to 29 who had mild COVID-19 (a few samples of this study predate the infection). Cell type and time point are not known.

This chain uses TRBV5-1 with TRBJ1-3; possibly TRBD1 for D (5 bases). V lost 2 bases, J lost 0 bases, and 9 bases lay in between. Germline CDR1 is SGHRS and CDR2 is YFSETQ. The length of the CDR3 is 15 residues. DNA for the CDR3: TGCGCCAGCAGCTTAACAGGAAACTCTGGAAACACCATATATTTT. Amino acids: CASSLTGNSGNTIYF.

This clonotype was observed a few times. This rearrangement joins TRBV28 to TRBJ1-2; 9 nucleotides agree with TRBD1. The V gene's germline CDR1 is MDHEN and CDR2 SYDVKM. V was pared by 6 bases and J by 8 bases, with 7 bases of the junction left unmatched. The CDR3 spans 13 residues. CDR3 loop: CASRYRDRVGYTF. The CDR3 DNA is TGTGCCAGCAGATACCGGGACAGGGTGGGCTACACCTTC.

Many counts were recorded for this clonotype. The J gene is TRBJ2-2, the V gene TRBV7-2; no reliable D call. The germline V gene encodes CDR1 SGHTA and CDR2 FQGNSA. The V end was cut by 2 bases, the J end by 2 bases, with 9 bases between. The CDR3 covers 15 residues. CDR3 nucleotide sequence: TGTGCCAGCAGCTTAAGGCCAGTAAACACCGGGGAGCTGTTTTTT. Translated, it gives CASSLRPVNTGELFF.

This clonotype has a count of ten or more. V and J are TRBV7-2 and TRBJ2-3; D gene uncertain. The CDR3 totals 15 residues. Per the germline V gene, CDR1 is SGHTA and CDR2 is FQGNSA. V dropped 3 bases and J dropped 0 bases, with 10 bases sitting between them. DNA for the CDR3: TGTGCCAGCAGCTTCCAGTTCTCTAGCACAGATACGCAGTATTTT. This sequence encodes CASSFQFSSTDTQYF.

This clonotype was detected once. V gene TRBV4-2 combines with J gene TRBJ1-2; a weak D match, TRBD1 (5 bases). The CDR3 is 16 amino acids. Trimming stripped 0 bases from V and 2 bases from J, with 13 bases between. The germline V gene has CDR1 LGHNA and CDR2 YNFKEQ. The CDR3 sequence: CASSQDARGPNYGYTF. CDR3 coding DNA: TGTGCCAGCAGCCAAGATGCCCGGGGACCAAACTATGGCTACACCTTC.

This rearrangement joins TRBV3-1 to TRBJ1-1; tentative D call: TRBD1 (5 bases). V was trimmed by 1 base and J by 5 bases, leaving 8 bases between them. The CDR3 spans 13 residues. CDR1 is LGHDT, CDR2 YNNKEL, per germline (reference sequence). CDR3 region: CASSQATGTEAFF. The CDR3 DNA follows: TGTGCCAGCAGCCAAGCTACAGGAACTGAAGCTTTCTTT.

In this sample, this clonotype turned up many times. This chain joins TRBV5-5 and TRBJ2-1, with D maybe TRBD1 (6 bases). Germline lookup yields CDR1 SGHKS and CDR2 YYEKEE (reference sequence). The CDR3 consists of 14 residues. V gave up 4 bases and J gave up 8 bases, with 16 bases separating them. Here the CDR3 reads CASSIWDIRDEQFF. The DNA of the CDR3 is TGTGCCAGCAGCATCTGGGACATCCGGGATGAGCAGTTCTTC.

This clonotype was seen many times. V and J are TRBV2 and TRBJ2-5; D not certain. This CDR3 region has 13 residues. With 3 bases removed from V and 4 bases from J, the gap between germline ends came to 9 bases. CDR1 is SNHLY and CDR2 is FYNNEI in the germline V gene. The CDR3 coding sequence is TGTGCCAGCAGTGATGTAGGCCGAGAGACCCAGTACTTC. Its translation is CASSDVGRETQYF.

At least ten counts were recorded for this clonotype. The chain has TRBV30 and TRBJ1-4; D may be TRBD1 (6 bases). Trimming removed 0 bases at V and 7 bases at J, with 12 bases between. The length of the CDR3 is 14 residues. The germline CDR1 and CDR2 sequences are GTSNPN and SVGIG (reference sequence). The CDR3 nucleotides read TGTGCCTGGAGTGTCCAGGGGTCGGGTGAAAAACTGTTTTTT. Protein sequence: CAWSVQGSGEKLFF.

This clonotype was picked up many times. The chain is built from TRBV19 and TRBJ2-7; TRBD2 might be the D (6 bases). Trimming shortened V by 6 bases and J by 5 bases, and 11 bases separated the two germline ends. Germline V lookup: CDR1 LNHDA, CDR2 SQIVND (reference sequence). This CDR3 has 12 residues. CDR3 loop: CASSRGMDEQYF. The CDR3 nucleotides are TGTGCCAGTAGCCGCGGGATGGACGAGCAGTACTTC.

The sample holds many counts of this clonotype. The chain couples TRBV7-2 to TRBJ2-7, with TRBD2 identical over 13 bases. Germline V gene sequence: CDR1 SGHTA, CDR2 FQGNSA. The CDR3 is 18 amino acids. J gave up 4 bases and V 4 bases, and 13 bases lay outside the gene matches. The CDR3 reads CASSSPLTSGGAFYEQYF. The CDR3 coding sequence is TGTGCCAGCAGCTCGCCATTAACTAGCGGGGGGGCATTTTACGAGCAGTACTTC.

This clonotype was detected ten times or more. The J gene is TRBJ2-2, the V gene TRBV6-5; tentatively, D is TRBD2 (6 bases). Germline CDR1 is MNHEY and CDR2 is SVGAGI. Between the trimmed V and J ends, which lost 2 bases and 5 bases, there was a span of 9 bases. CDR3 length: 14 residues. CDR3 bases: TGTGCCAGCAGTTACCTGGGACTTACCGGGGAGCTGTTTTTT. Its protein product is CASSYLGLTGELFF.

This clonotype showed up many times. The DNA for the CDR3 is TGCAGTGTACCCGAAGGGAACACTGAAGCTTTCTTT. Translating gives CSVPEGNTEAFF. The rearrangement joins TRBV20-1 to TRBJ1-1; D unclear. Trimming took off 7 bases at V and 1 base at J, with 10 bases between the two ends. The CDR3 length is 12 residues. Looked up from germline, CDR1 is DFQATT and CDR2 is SNEGSKA (reference sequence).